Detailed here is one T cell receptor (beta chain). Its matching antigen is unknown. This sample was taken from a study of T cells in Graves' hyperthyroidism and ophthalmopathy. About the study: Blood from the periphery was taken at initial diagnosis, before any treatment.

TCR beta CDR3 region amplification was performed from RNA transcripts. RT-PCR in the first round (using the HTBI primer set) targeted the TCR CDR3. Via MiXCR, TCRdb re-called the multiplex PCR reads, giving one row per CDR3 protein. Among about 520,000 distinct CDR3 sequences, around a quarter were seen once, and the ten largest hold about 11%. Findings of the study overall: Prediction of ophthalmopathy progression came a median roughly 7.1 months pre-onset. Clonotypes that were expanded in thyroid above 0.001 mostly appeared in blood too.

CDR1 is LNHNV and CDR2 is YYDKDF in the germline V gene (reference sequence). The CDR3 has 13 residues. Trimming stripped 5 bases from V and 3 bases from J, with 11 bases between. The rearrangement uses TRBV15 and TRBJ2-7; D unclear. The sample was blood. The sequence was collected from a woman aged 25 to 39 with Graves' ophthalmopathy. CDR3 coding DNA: TGTGCCACCAGCGGTACAGAGGTCTACGAGCAGTACTTC. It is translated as CATSGTEVYEQYF.